This T cell receptor (beta chain) emerged from a study of neurological immune-mediated disorders. Overall study results and limits: No CDR3 amino acid sequences recurred among expanded clones across subjects, suggesting private repertoires in all groups. Neither clinical nor MRI features were associated with the multiple sclerosis repertoire cluster.

At least ten counts were recorded for this clonotype. As yet, its antigen is unknown. The making of cDNA relied on 5'RACE with 10-nucleotide random UMIs. MiXCR, applied by TCRdb to the 5' RACE reads, yields one record per CDR3 protein. The sample lists under 45,000 distinct CDR3 sequences; approximately 4.2% were seen once. This CDR3 spans 16 amino acids. V was cut by 2 bases and J by 0 bases, with 11 bases left in between. The clonotype was recovered from a young man with multiple sclerosis. Input material: PBMCs. The chain carries TRBV12-3 or TRBV12-4 and TRBJ2-1; D may correspond to TRBD1 or TRBD2 (6 bases each). As DNA, the CDR3 is TGTGCCAGCAGTTTATTACAGGGAGGCTCCTACAATGAGCAGTTCTTC. It yields the protein CASSLLQGGSYNEQFF.